Listed here are 5 T cell receptor beta chains from one sample, sequenced in a study of T cell responses to AZD1222 COVID-19 vaccine. Data came from immunoSEQ multiplex PCR; TCRdb stores just in-frame clones and leaves some out. The data show approximately 150,000 clones, about 89% seen once. The specimen comprised peripheral blood, sampled on day 0 of AZD1222 vaccination. All receptors come from an adult in good health.

The V and J genes are TRBV11-2 and TRBJ1-2; no firm D call. The CDR3 is made up of 12 amino acids. CDR1 and CDR2 from the germline V gene are SGHAT and FQNNGV. Trimming left V 5 bases short and J 4 bases short, with 8 bases between. The chain's CDR3 is CASSPPSYGYTF. The CDR3 region has the DNA TGTGCCAGCAGCCCCCCCTCCTATGGCTACACCTTC.

This clone was detected once. The rearrangement links TRBV28 to TRBJ2-1; D is unclear. Trimming stripped 5 bases from V and 10 bases from J, with 12 bases between. The CDR3 consists of 12 residues. CDR1 is MDHEN, CDR2 SYDVKM, per germline. The chain's CDR3 is CASSTTSYEQFF. The CDR3 nucleotides read TGTGCCAGCAGTACGACGAGTTACGAGCAGTTCTTC.

This chain uses TRBV7-9 with TRBJ2-5; 7 bases are a match to TRBD1. The CDR3 loop spans 16 amino acids. The V gene's germline CDR1 is SEHNR and CDR2 FQNEAQ (reference sequence). With 0 bases clipped from V and 5 bases from J, the junction kept 9 bases outside the gene matches. The CDR3 is CASSLAAGGKMETQYF. DNA for the CDR3: TGTGCCAGCAGCTTAGCTGCAGGGGGAAAGATGGAGACCCAGTACTTC.

This chain uses TRBV5-1 with TRBJ2-3; 9 bases fit TRBD2. With 4 bases clipped from V and 3 bases from J, the junction kept 9 bases outside the gene matches. Germline V gives CDR1 SGHRS, CDR2 YFSETQ. This CDR3 is 16 amino acids long. This CDR3 is CASSPVGSGRTDTQYF. The CDR3 coding sequence is TGCGCCAGCAGCCCCGTCGGGAGCGGGAGGACAGATACGCAGTATTTT.

Here the CDR3 DNA reads TGTGCCAGCAGTCAGGGCGCCGGGGAGCTGTTTTTT. Translated, it gives CASSQGAGELFF. The V and J genes are TRBV6-2 or TRBV6-3 and TRBJ2-2, with TRBD1 as a possible D gene (5 bases). This CDR3 is 12 amino acids long. Germline V gene sequence: CDR1 MNHEY, CDR2 SVGEGT. Trimming took off 5 bases at V and 6 bases at J, with 7 bases between the two ends.